This entry describes one T cell receptor (beta chain). V was pared by 1 base and J by 5 bases, with 11 bases between. CDR1 and CDR2 from the germline V gene are MNHNS and SASEGT. This CDR3 comprises 14 residues. These data are taken from a study of blood T cell repertoires in COVID-19. Background on the study: The origin of the acute and convalescent COVID-19 samples was the United States, Italy and Spain.

Authors' processing steps: How many nucleated cells were present was estimated from reference gene primer amplification. Sequencing used immunoSEQ multiplex PCR; TCRdb keeps in-frame clones, though not all of them. The V and J calls and clone size come from that table; D and trimming were worked out from the DNA. The repertoire holds about 240,000 clones, with approximately 90% as singletons. The participants were between about 18 and 89 years old and came from under 25 US areas. The rearrangement links TRBV6-1 to TRBJ1-1, with unresolved D. The specimen sequenced was PBMCs or T cells enriched from blood (not recorded which). This sequence was found in a woman aged 25 to 39 with acute COVID-19. CDR3 DNA: TGTGCCAGCAGTGAAGTTCCCGGGGAAACTGAAGCTTTCTTT. Translated: CASSEVPGETEAFF.